The 28 T cell receptor beta chains given below trace back to one sample, sequenced in a study of TET2 disruption in CD19-targeted CAR T cells. These receptors have no known antigen. Treatment defined: autologous CTL019 cells: CD19 CAR with 4-1BB and CD3 zeta domains. Method: immunoSEQ multiplex PCR; TCRdb's copy keeps in-frame clones and lacks some. The table lists 25,000 to 30,000 clones. Here the sequenced sample was CD8- CAR+ T cells sorted from cultured blood T cells, taken for CD19 CAR T cell therapy. The subset: CD8-negative CAR-positive T cells from the infusion product. The receptor source for this set is a man between 65 and 85 years old with chronic lymphocytic leukemia.

In regard to this clone: The sequenced fragment ends 3 residues before the CDR3 boundary, so the rest is inferred from the germline J gene. This chain connects TRBV20-1 to TRBJ1-5, with a possible D match to TRBD1 (5 bases). CDR1 and CDR2 (germline): DFQATT, SNEGSKA (reference sequence). The CDR3 sequence is 15 residues long. V was cut by 3 bases and J by 1 base, with 13 bases left in between. Incomplete CDR3 DNA: TGCAGTGCTAGGTGGGGTCGGGGGAGCAATCAGCCC. As protein: CSARWGRGSNQP. The complete CDR3 reads CSARWGRGSNQPQHF.

Concerning this clone: A read error may produce the germline difference seen at one junction end. The identical CDR3 is also encoded by other nucleotide sequences in the sample. CDR3 amino acids: CSVEGQGNYGYTF. CDR3 DNA, as far as it was read: TGCAGCGTTGAGGGACAGGGGAACTATGGT. The chain recombines TRBV29-1 with TRBJ1-2; TRBD1 matches 10 bases. The sequence runs out 3 residues before the end of the CDR3; the remainder is reconstructed from the germline J gene. This CDR3 is built from 13 residues. Per the germline V gene, CDR1 is SQVTM and CDR2 is ANQGSEA.

On this clone itself: The missing CDR3 end, 3 residues past where the read stops, is filled in from the germline J gene. The J gene is TRBJ1-4, the V gene TRBV19; TRBD1 is a possible D gene (5 bases). The CDR3 extends over 13 amino acids. Trimming cost V 9 bases and J 7 bases, with 15 bases left between them. Germline V gene sequence: CDR1 LNHDA, CDR2 SQIVND (reference sequence). The CDR3 DNA, read in part, is TGTGCCAGCTCCCGGGACTTTGTTGAAAAA. As protein: CASSRDFVEK. The complete CDR3 protein is CASSRDFVEKLFF.

As regards this clone: The read terminates 3 residues before the CDR3 end, so the remaining end is supplied by the germline J gene. The chain links TRBV7-9 to TRBJ2-1; 9 bases are a match to TRBD1. V was pared by 5 bases and J by 3 bases, with 5 bases of the junction left unmatched. This CDR3 comprises 15 residues. The germline V gene has CDR1 SEHNR and CDR2 FQNEAQ (reference sequence). CDR3 bases read: TGTGCCAGCAGCCCTACGGGACAGGGCTACAATGAG. It translates to CASSPTGQGYNE. The whole CDR3 reads CASSPTGQGYNEQFF.

As regards this clone: The CDR3 end is not reached by the read, which stops 3 residues before it; the germline J gene fills it in. The J gene is TRBJ1-4, the V gene TRBV19; D may be TRBD1 (5 bases). The CDR3 covers 16 residues. CDR1 is LNHDA and CDR2 is SQIVND in the germline V gene (reference sequence). V gave up 3 bases and J gave up 8 bases, with 19 bases separating them. The sequenced part of the CDR3 DNA is TGTGCCAGTAGTATGGTTTCGGGGACTATGGAAGAAAAA. It translates to CASSMVSGTMEEK. The CDR3 in full is CASSMVSGTMEEKLFF. The entire variable domain, with the rest obtained from reference TRBV19 and TRBJ1-4, is as follows: DGGITQSPKYLFRKEGQNVTLSCEQNLNHDAMYWYRQDPGQGLRLIYYSQIVNDFQKGDIAEGYSVSREKKESFPLTVTSAQKNPTAFYLCASSMVSGTMEEKLFFGSGTQLSVL.

Concerning this clone: The observed sequence ends 3 residues before the CDR3 terminus, with the missing tail filled in from the germline J gene. The rearrangement links TRBV5-1 to TRBJ2-1; D gene unclear. Germline V CDR1 and CDR2: SGHRS, YFSETQ. CDR3 size: 13 residues. V was shortened by 0 bases and J by 6 bases, with 7 bases between the two germline ends. The chain's CDR3 is CASSLGQINEQFF. Incomplete CDR3 DNA: TGCGCCAGCAGCTTGGGCCAGATCAATGAG.

A remark on this clone: The CDR3 is cut off 3 residues early in the read; its end comes from the germline J gene. This chain joins TRBV19 and TRBJ1-1; D gene unclear. The CDR3 is 13 residues long. Germline values: CDR1 LNHDA, CDR2 SQIVND (reference sequence). The CDR3 region is CASSPLRLSEAFF. The covered CDR3 bases are TGTGCCAGTAGTCCACTCAGACTCTCAGAA.

With respect to this clone: The DNA ends 3 residues before the CDR3 does, and the rest of the CDR3 is filled in from the germline J gene. The J gene is TRBJ2-2, the V gene TRBV29-1, with 7 bases lining up with TRBD1. The V and J ends lost 7 bases and 4 bases, in that order; junction bases with no gene match: 12. Germline V gene data show CDR1 as SQVTM and CDR2 as ANQGSEA. The CDR3 length is 15 residues. The chain's CDR3 is CSGGPAGGSTGELFF. Incomplete CDR3 DNA: TGCAGCGGGGGGCCGGCAGGGGGATCCACCGGGGAG.

A remark on this clone: A junction end diverges from the germline sequence, so it may reflect a read error. Distinct nucleotide sequences in the sample also encode this CDR3. The sequenced CDR3 bases are TGTGCCAGCAGCTTGACAGATTCTGGAAACACA. Protein sequence: CASSLTDSGNT. The CDR3, in full, reads CASSLTDSGNTIYF. The chain recombines TRBV5-5 with TRBJ1-3, with D unresolved. Read coverage stops 3 residues before the CDR3 terminus; the germline J gene supplies the remainder. Germline V CDR1 and CDR2: SGHKS, YYEKEE (reference sequence). This CDR3 contains 14 residues.

As for this clone: The sequenced fragment ends 3 residues before the CDR3 boundary, so the rest is inferred from the germline J gene. The chain carries TRBV12-3 or TRBV12-4 and TRBJ2-7; 7 bases align to TRBD1. The trim removed 6 bases at V and 2 bases at J, leaving 10 bases unmatched. This CDR3 is 15 amino acids long. CDR3: CASSTTGYAPYEQYF. Incomplete CDR3 DNA: TGTGCCAGCAGCACGACAGGGTATGCTCCCTACGAG.

About this clone itself: The CDR3 end is not reached by the read, which stops 3 residues before it; the germline J gene fills it in. V usage is TRBV15 and J usage is TRBJ1-6; D is uncertain. Between the trimmed V and J ends, which lost 5 bases and 8 bases, there was a span of 10 bases. This CDR3 is 13 amino acids long. Germline V gene lookup returns CDR1 LNHNV and CDR2 YYDKDF (reference sequence). Partial CDR3 DNA: TGTGCCACCAGCCCCCTTAGGGATTCACCC. Encoded protein: CATSPLRDSP. The complete CDR3 reads CATSPLRDSPLHF.

With regard to this clone: Read sequence stops 3 residues before the CDR3 end, and the germline J gene provides the missing end. The chain joins TRBV14 to TRBJ2-1, with 9 bases aligning to TRBD2. The CDR3 length is 16 residues. Germline CDR1 SGHDN, CDR2 FVKESK. V trimming: 2 bases; J trimming: 5 bases; junction bases outside the gene matches: 7. The CDR3 reads CASSQPAGGPNNEQFF. The part of the CDR3 DNA that was read is TGTGCCAGCAGCCAACCGGCGGGGGGGCCTAACAATGAG.

Concerning this clone: The read ends 3 residues shy of where the CDR3 ends; the end is completed using the germline J gene. The chain employs TRBV5-1 and TRBJ1-2; 10 positions match TRBD1. The length of the CDR3 is 15 residues. Germline trimming cut 0 bases from V and 7 bases from J; bases unmatched to any gene: 6. CDR1 is SGHRS and CDR2 is YFSETQ in the germline V gene. CDR3: CASSLGGQGRSGYTF. The part of the CDR3 DNA that was read is TGCGCCAGCAGCTTGGGGGGACAGGGGAGGAGTGGC.

Of note for this clone: The CDR3 is cut off 3 residues early in the read; its end comes from the germline J gene. V gene TRBV18 combines with J gene TRBJ1-1; maybe TRBD1 (6 bases). The germline CDR1 and CDR2 sequences are KGHSH and LQKENI. The CDR3 length is 14 residues. CDR3 residues: CASSPSGTQETAFF. The part of the CDR3 DNA that was read is TGTGCCAGCTCACCCTCCGGGACACAAGAGACC. The full variable domain, in which reference TRBV18 and TRBJ1-1 provide the parts outside the CDR3, is NAGVMQNPRHLVRRRGQEARLRCSPMKGHSHVYWYRQLPEEGLKFMVYLQKENIIDESGMPKERFSAEFPKEGPSILRIQQVVRGDSAAYFCASSPSGTQETAFFGQGTRLTVV.

With respect to this clone: Coverage ceases 3 residues before the CDR3 finishes, and the germline J gene fills in the end. The J gene is TRBJ1-2, the V gene TRBV5-1, with D perhaps TRBD1 (6 bases). CDR3 length: 15 amino acids. Looked up from germline, CDR1 is SGHRS and CDR2 is YFSETQ. The CDR3 DNA, read in part, is TGCGCCAGCAGCTTGGAAGCTAGCGGGGGGGCCGAC. Its protein product is CASSLEASGGAD. In full, the CDR3 reads CASSLEASGGADYTF.

With regard to this clone: The CDR3 end falls 3 residues outside the read, so it is completed with the germline J gene. The chain joins TRBV5-4 to TRBJ2-1; TRBD1 agrees at 7 bases. The V and J ends lost 4 bases and 0 bases, in that order; junction bases with no gene match: 4. The CDR3 consists of 15 residues. Germline CDR1 is SGHNT and CDR2 is YYREEE (reference sequence). The CDR3: CASSVGQSSYNEQFF. Partial CDR3 DNA: TGTGCCAGCAGCGTGGGACAGAGCTCCTACAATGAG.

Worth noting for this clone: The read comes to an end 3 residues before the CDR3 does, leaving the germline J gene to fill in the end. The V call is TRBV11-2, the J call TRBJ1-4; D may be TRBD1 (5 bases). V was clipped by 2 bases and J by 8 bases, with 15 bases between them. There are 15 residues in the CDR3. CDR1 and CDR2 (germline): SGHAT, FQNNGV. The sequenced part of the CDR3 DNA is TGTGCCAGCAGCTTATCAACAGGCTTGGGGGAAAAA. Translated: CASSLSTGLGEK. The whole CDR3 protein reads CASSLSTGLGEKLFF.

Regarding this clone: Read coverage stops 3 residues before the CDR3 terminus; the germline J gene supplies the remainder. The sample contains more than one DNA sequence encoding this CDR3. The V call is TRBV5-1, the J call TRBJ1-6; perhaps TRBD1 as D (5 bases). The CDR3 is made up of 15 amino acids. The germline V gene has CDR1 SGHRS and CDR2 YFSETQ. V was clipped by 5 bases and J by 8 bases, with 17 bases between them. The CDR3 bases that were read are TGCGCCAGCAGTCGCCAGGGCCGAGGGGATTCACCC. Translation: CASSRQGRGDSP. The whole CDR3 is CASSRQGRGDSPLHF.

Notes on this clone: Coverage ceases 3 residues before the CDR3 finishes, and the germline J gene fills in the end. The chain links TRBV15 to TRBJ1-1, with a tentative D call TRBD1 (6 bases). CDR3 length: 15 residues. Germline CDR1 is LNHNV and CDR2 is YYDKDF (reference sequence). CDR3 protein: CATTNLRGAGARAFF. Partial CDR3 DNA: TGTGCCACCACCAATCTCCGGGGGGCCGGTGCTCGA.

Points on this clone: With the read ending 3 residues before the CDR3 end, the germline J gene is used to fill in that end. Other DNA sequences from this sample encode an identical CDR3 as well. V gene TRBV6-4 combines with J gene TRBJ1-2; D gene unclear. Between the trimmed V and J ends, which lost 4 bases and 5 bases, there was a span of 17 bases. This CDR3 is built from 15 residues. Germline-derived CDR1 and CDR2 are MRHNA and SNTAGT. The chain's CDR3 is CASSAEVGGRYGYTF. The CDR3 bases that were read are TGTGCCAGCAGTGCCGAGGTCGGAGGGCGTTATGGC.

As regards this clone: Germline and junction disagree at one end, which may indicate a read error. The sequenced fragment ends 3 residues before the CDR3 boundary, so the rest is inferred from the germline J gene. At the DNA level, this CDR3 is encoded by other sequences in the same sample as well. The chain carries TRBV13 and TRBJ1-3, with D maybe TRBD1 (5 bases). CDR1 is PRHDT, CDR2 FYEKMQ, per germline (reference sequence). The CDR3 has 13 residues. Partial CDR3 DNA: TGTGCCAGCGGGTCCGACCAGGGAAACACT. Amino acid sequence: CASGSDQGNT. The entire CDR3 reads CASGSDQGNTIYF.

As concerns this clone: The missing CDR3 end, 3 residues past where the read stops, is filled in from the germline J gene. V and J are TRBV6-2 or TRBV6-3 and TRBJ1-2; possible D gene TRBD1, 5 bases. The germline gives CDR1 MNHEY, CDR2 SVGEGT. The CDR3 runs 15 residues. CDR3 DNA (partial): TGTGCCAGCAGGGGACTAGCGGGGGTCCCCGGGGAC. Protein product: CASRGLAGVPGD. The complete CDR3 sequence is CASRGLAGVPGDYTF.

CDR3 bases read: TGCAGTGCGCGGACTCTTACCTACGAG. Translating gives CSARTLTYE. The whole CDR3 region reads CSARTLTYEQYF. The chain links TRBV20-1 to TRBJ2-7; maybe TRBD2 (5 bases). The read ends 3 residues early relative to the CDR3; the germline J gene fills the gap. From germline, CDR1 is DFQATT and CDR2 SNEGSKA (reference sequence). CDR3 length: 12 amino acids. Between the trimmed V and J ends, which lost 6 bases and 2 bases, there was a span of 11 bases.

A remark on this clone: The missing CDR3 end, 3 residues past where the read stops, is filled in from the germline J gene. Other DNA variants within this sample encode the same CDR3. V and J are TRBV10-3 and TRBJ1-3, with 9 nucleotides matching TRBD1. Per germline, CDR1 ENHRY and CDR2 SYGVKD. The CDR3 has 16 residues. With V trimmed by 7 bases and J by 0 bases, 7 bases remained unmatched. Partial CDR3 DNA: TGTGCCATCACGTCGGGACAGGGCGGCTCTGGAAACACC. Residues: CAITSGQGGSGNT. The complete CDR3 sequence is CAITSGQGGSGNTIYF.

This clone is deemed medium-sized by its frequency. The CDR3 goes on 3 residues after the read ends, and that part is filled in from the germline J gene. This rearrangement joins TRBV7-6 to TRBJ2-5, with D perhaps matching TRBD2 (5 bases). The CDR3 is made up of 15 amino acids. Trimming pared 4 bases from V and 2 bases from J, leaving 14 bases between. The germline V gene has CDR1 SGHVS and CDR2 FNYEAQ. The sequenced CDR3 bases are TGTGCCAGCAGCTCGACCCCCGGCGGGCAAGAGACC. This translates into CASSSTPGGQET. The whole CDR3 protein reads CASSSTPGGQETQYF.

By frequency, this clone registers medium-sized. Read sequence stops 3 residues before the CDR3 end, and the germline J gene provides the missing end. V and J are TRBV11-2 and TRBJ2-1; tentatively, D is TRBD1 (5 bases). Germline CDR1 and CDR2: SGHAT and FQNNGV. Trimming pared 2 bases from V and 6 bases from J, leaving 14 bases between. This CDR3 has 15 residues. The CDR3 loop is CASSLSNQGPNEQFF. The covered CDR3 bases are TGTGCCAGCAGCTTATCCAATCAGGGTCCCAATGAG.

On this clone: The observed sequence ends 3 residues before the CDR3 terminus, with the missing tail filled in from the germline J gene. The J gene is TRBJ2-4, the V gene TRBV4-2; D is perhaps TRBD1 (6 bases). The length of the CDR3 is 15 residues. CDR1 LGHNA and CDR2 YNFKEQ come from the germline V gene. This CDR3 reads CASSQDIRDGQPQYF. Incomplete CDR3 DNA: TGTGCCAGCAGCCAAGATATTAGGGATGGACAGCCT.

CDR3 amino acids: CSAPGQGDSPLFF. The DNA read from the CDR3 is TGCAGTGCTCCGGGACAGGGGGATTCACCA. V and J are TRBV20-1 and TRBJ1-4, with 11 bases fitting TRBD1. The sequenced fragment ends 3 residues before the CDR3 boundary, so the rest is inferred from the germline J gene. This CDR3 comprises 13 residues. Per the germline V gene, CDR1 is DFQATT and CDR2 is SNEGSKA (reference sequence).